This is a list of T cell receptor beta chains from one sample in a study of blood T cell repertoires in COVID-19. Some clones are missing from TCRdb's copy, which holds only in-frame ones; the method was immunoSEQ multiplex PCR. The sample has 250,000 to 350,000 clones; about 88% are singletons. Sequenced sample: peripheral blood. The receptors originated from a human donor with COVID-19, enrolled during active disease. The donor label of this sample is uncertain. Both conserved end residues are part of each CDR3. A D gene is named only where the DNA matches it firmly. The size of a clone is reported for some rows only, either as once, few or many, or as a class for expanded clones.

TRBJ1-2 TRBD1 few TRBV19 TGTGCCAGTACCACGGACAGGGCCTATGGCTACACCTTC CASTTDRAYGYTF
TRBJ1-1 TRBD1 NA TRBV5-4 TGTGCCAGCAGCTTGGGGGGACAGGAACAAGCTTTCTTT CASSLGGQEQAFF
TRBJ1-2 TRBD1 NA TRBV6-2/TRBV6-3 TGTGCCAGCAGTCCGGACAGGGATGGCTACACCTTC CASSPDRDGYTF
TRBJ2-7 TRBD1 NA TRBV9 TGTGCCAGCAGCGGACCGGGACAGGGGATTCACGAGCAGTACTTC CASSGPGQGIHEQYF
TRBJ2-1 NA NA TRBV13 TGTGCCAGCAGCAGACCCCCGGGATTTAAGGGCTGGGGTGAGCAGTTCTTC CASSRPPGFKGWGEQFF
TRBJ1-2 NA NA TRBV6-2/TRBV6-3 TGTGCCAGCAGTCCCTGGGACACGGCATTAGCTAACTATGGCTACACCTTC CASSPWDTALANYGYTF
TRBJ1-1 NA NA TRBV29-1 TGCAGCGGCCGGATTGGAGGGCCTGAAGCTTTCTTT CSGRIGGPEAFF
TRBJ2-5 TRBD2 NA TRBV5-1 TGCGCCAGCAGCGTTCTAGCGGGAGGGATGGGAGAGACCCAGTACTTC CASSVLAGGMGETQYF
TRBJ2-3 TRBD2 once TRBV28 TGTGCCAGCAGGAGCGGGAGGGCGGGCACAGATACGCAGTATTTT CASRSGRAGTDTQYF
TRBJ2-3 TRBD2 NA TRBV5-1 TGCGCCAGCAGCGCACTAGCGGGAGGTGGGGATACGCAGTATTTT CASSALAGGGDTQYF
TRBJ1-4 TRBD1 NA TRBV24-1 TGTGCCACCAGTTCTGGGACAGGAGCGGGAAAACTGTTTTTT CATSSGTGAGKLFF
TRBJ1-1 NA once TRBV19 TGTGCCAGTAGCGATCCGGGGGGGAACACTGAAGCTTTCTTT CASSDPGGNTEAFF
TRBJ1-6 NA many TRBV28 TGTGCCAGCAGTTTATTCAGTCAGGGAAGTGGCTCACCCCTCCACTTT CASSLFSQGSGSPLHF
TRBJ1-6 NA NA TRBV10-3 TGTGCCATCAGTGAGTCGAGATGGGCAGACGGGAATGGATCACCCCTCCACTTT CAISESRWADGNGSPLHF
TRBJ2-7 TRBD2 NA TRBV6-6 TGTGCCAGCAGTTTAGCGGGAGCGGGCGAGCAGTACTTC CASSLAGAGEQYF
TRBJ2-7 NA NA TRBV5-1 TGCGCCAGCAGCGTCGGCGAGGGCAGCTTCTACGAGCAGTACTTC CASSVGEGSFYEQYF
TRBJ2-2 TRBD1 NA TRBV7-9 TGTGCCAGCAGAAAAGGACAGGGTGACACCGGGGAGCTGTTTTTT CASRKGQGDTGELFF
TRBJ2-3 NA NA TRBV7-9 TGTGCCAGCAGCGCAAACCTATCAGATACGCAGTATTTT CASSANLSDTQYF
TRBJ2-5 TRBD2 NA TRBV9 TGTGCCAGCAGCGTGGGAGGACTAGCGGGAGTAGGGGAGACCCAGTACTTC CASSVGGLAGVGETQYF
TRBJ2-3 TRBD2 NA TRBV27 TGTGCCAGCAGGCTACTAGCGCGCCGCACAGATACGCAGTATTTT CASRLLARRTDTQYF
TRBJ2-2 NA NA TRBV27 TGTGCCAGCAGTCAACTCGTTGAGAGACTACGTCAGGGGGAGCTGTTTTTT CASSQLVERLRQGELFF
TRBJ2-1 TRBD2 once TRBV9 TGTGCCAGCAGCGTAGTTGGCGGGAGGGCCGTTAATGAGCAGTTCTTC CASSVVGGRAVNEQFF
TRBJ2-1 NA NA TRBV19 TGTGCCAGTAGTACCGGGAAGGGCTCCTACAATGAGCAGTTCTTC CASSTGKGSYNEQFF
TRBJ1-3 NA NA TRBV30 TGTGCCTGGACATGGGCCAGCCAGGCTGGAAACACCATATATTTT CAWTWASQAGNTIYF
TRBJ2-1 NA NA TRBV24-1 TGTGCCACCAGTGACATACAGGGCAGGGCGAGACACAATGAGCAGTTCTTC CATSDIQGRARHNEQFF
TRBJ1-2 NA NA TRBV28 TGTGCCAGCACTTCGACAACTAGCTATGGCTACACCTTC CASTSTTSYGYTF
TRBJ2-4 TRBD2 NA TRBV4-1 TGCGCCAGCAGCCAAACGACGACTAGCGGGAGAGGGGGCATTCAGTACTTC CASSQTTTSGRGGIQYF
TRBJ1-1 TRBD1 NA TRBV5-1 TGCGCCAGCAGCTCGGGACAGGGGATGAACACTGAAGCTTTCTTT CASSSGQGMNTEAFF
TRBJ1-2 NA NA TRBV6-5 TGTGCCAGCAGTCCGGAGAGTTTATATGGCTACACCTTC CASSPESLYGYTF
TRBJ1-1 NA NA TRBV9 TGTGCCAGCGGCGTAGGAGGGAGCTTGAACACTGAAGCTTTCTTT CASGVGGSLNTEAFF
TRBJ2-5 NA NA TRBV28 TGTGCCAGCACCAAAGTCGGGGCCCAGTACTTC CASTKVGAQYF
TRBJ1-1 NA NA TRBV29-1 TGCAGCGTTGCAACACAAAACACTGAAGCTTTCTTT CSVATQNTEAFF
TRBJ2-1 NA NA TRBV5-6 TGTGCCAGCAGCTTGGGGCCTGGAGCCTACAATGAGCAGTTCTTC CASSLGPGAYNEQFF
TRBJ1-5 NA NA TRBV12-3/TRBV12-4 TGTGCCAGCAGTTTTTCCGATCAGCCCCAGCATTTT CASSFSDQPQHF
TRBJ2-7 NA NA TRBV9 TGTGCCAGCAGCGTAGCTCATGGGGGCATGGACGAGCAGTACTTC CASSVAHGGMDEQYF
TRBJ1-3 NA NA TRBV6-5 TGTGCCAGCAGCCGACAGGCCAACTCTGGAAACACCATATATTTT CASSRQANSGNTIYF
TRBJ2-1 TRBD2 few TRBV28 TGTGCCAGCAGCCCTGGACTAGCGGGAGGCGAGCAGTTCTTC CASSPGLAGGEQFF
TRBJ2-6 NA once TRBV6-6 TGTGCCAGCTCCGGGACACAATTCTCTGGGGCCAACGTCCTGACTTTC CASSGTQFSGANVLTF
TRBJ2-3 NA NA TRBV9 TGTGCCAGCAGCGTAAGCCCCCCCGGGTCGTACACAGATACGCAGTATTTT CASSVSPPGSYTDTQYF
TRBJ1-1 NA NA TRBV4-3 TGCGCCAGCAGCCAGGGACAAATGAACACTGAAGCTTTCTTT CASSQGQMNTEAFF
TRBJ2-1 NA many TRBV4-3 TGCGCCAGCAGCCAAGACACTAGCAGGAATGAGCAGTTCTTC CASSQDTSRNEQFF